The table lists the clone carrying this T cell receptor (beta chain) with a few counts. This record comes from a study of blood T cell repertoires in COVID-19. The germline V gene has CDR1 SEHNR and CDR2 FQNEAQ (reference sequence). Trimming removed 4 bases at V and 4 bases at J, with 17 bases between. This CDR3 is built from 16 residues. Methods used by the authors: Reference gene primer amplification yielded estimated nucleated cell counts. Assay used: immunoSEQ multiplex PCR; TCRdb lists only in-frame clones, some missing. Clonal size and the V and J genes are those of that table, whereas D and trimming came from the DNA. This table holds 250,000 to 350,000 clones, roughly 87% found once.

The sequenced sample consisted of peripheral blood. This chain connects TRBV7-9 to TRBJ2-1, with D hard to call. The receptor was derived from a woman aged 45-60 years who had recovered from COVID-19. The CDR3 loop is CASSSAAGTEYNEQFF. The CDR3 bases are TGTGCCAGCAGCTCAGCCGCAGGTACAGAATACAATGAGCAGTTCTTC.